The 3 T cell receptor beta chains below come from one sample, sequenced in a study of shared clonotypes between healthy human individuals. Clones were sequenced by immunoSEQ multiplex PCR, and TCRdb holds only the in-frame ones, with some missing. Of around 600,000 clones in the sample, roughly 95% were seen once. The naive CD8 subset, CD45RO-negative cells positively selected for CCR7, excluded terminally differentiated effector memory CD45RA+ cells. The sample taken for sequencing was naive CD8+ T cells sorted from blood. All receptors derive from a woman aged 25 to 45 in good health.

This clone was recorded a few times. This sequence joins TRBV2 and TRBJ2-7; D is possibly TRBD1 (7 bases). V dropped 10 bases and J dropped 4 bases, with 17 bases sitting between them. This CDR3 region has 13 residues. CDR1 is SNHLY and CDR2 is FYNNEI in the germline V gene. This CDR3 is CANRPPGGYEQYF. DNA of the CDR3: TGTGCCAACCGACCACCAGGGGGGTACGAGCAGTACTTC.

This clone showed up many times. The V gene is TRBV2, the J gene TRBJ1-4; 8 bases line up with TRBD1. CDR3 length: 14 residues. V was clipped by 6 bases and J by 15 bases; unmatched bases: 15. Germline assignment: CDR1 SNHLY and CDR2 FYNNEI. The DNA for the CDR3 is TGTGCCAGCAGCATCGGACAGGGCTTTGATGAGATGTTTTTT. It codes for CASSIGQGFDEMFF.

The chain uses TRBV7-9 and TRBJ1-2, with D maybe TRBD1 (6 bases). Per the germline V gene, CDR1 is SEHNR and CDR2 is FQNEAQ (reference sequence). V was cut by 5 bases and J by 1 base, with 14 bases left in between. The CDR3 is 15 residues long. The CDR3 spells CASSRGAVLNYGYTF. The CDR3 DNA sequence: TGTGCCAGCAGCAGGGGGGCAGTCCTTAACTATGGCTACACCTTC.